The source of this T cell receptor (beta chain) is a study of early T cells in non-severe SARS-CoV-2 infection (TCRdb year 2021). With respect to the entire study: Because TCR sequencing was done on bulk RNA from unsorted whole blood, the alpha and beta chains could not be paired. Overall study outcomes, separate from this receptor: VDJdb matching was skewed toward anti-spike CD8 responses and likely underestimated virus-specific expansions by missing private and CD4 specificities.

A case-control design nested within a healthcare worker cohort in London, UK, was used, with weekly nasopharyngeal swab PCR tests and blood sampling performed. Healthcare workers were recruited during the week of the UK lockdown, between 23 and 31 March 2020, and followed weekly for up to roughly 15 weeks. CDR1 and CDR2, looked up from the germline V gene, are MNHEY and SVGAGI. V loses 0 bases of germline sequence and J loses 0 bases, and the interval between the two ends is 12 bases. Inclusive of the bounding cysteine and phenylalanine, the CDR3 is 17 residues long. The sequence is cut down to CDR3 DNA, 51 bases in frame from base 1. This clonotype occurred a few times. Its antigen remains unidentified. The record has no base qualities; no much larger clone is one base away. The protocol used for the library was 5' RACE. The sequencer was a NextSeq 500. In the TCR library protocol, unique molecular identifiers were attached to individual cDNA molecules to correct for PCR bias and sequencing error. Both TCR alpha and beta chains were sequenced, and tight co-correlation was observed between alpha and beta sequence abundances in each sample. From the authors' description of their analysis: V gene, J gene and CDR3 annotation of TCR sequences was performed with Decombinator V4. TCRs were defined as expanded if a significant change between any two time points was detected under a Poisson model with p below 0.0001. TCR abundances were normalised to the total number of TCRs sequenced per sample and expressed as counts per million. MAIT TCRs were defined by TRAV1-2 paired with TRAJ12, TRAJ20 or TRAJ33, and iNKT TCRs by TRAV10 paired with TRAJ18. VDJdb, accessed 1 November 2021, was searched for CMV, EBV and SARS-CoV-2 annotated TCRs, with TCRs annotated for multiple antigens excluded. TCRdb ran its own pipeline on the public reads, namely fastp trimming at Q25 and MiXCR clone calling, and kept in-frame beta chains. Each record represents a unique CDR3 protein, reported with the most common genes and DNA among its rows. What appears here as the V and J calls and clone size reflects TCRdb's work, not the paper's. Within this sample are tens of thousands of distinct CDR3 sequences, with 13% of them counted one time only. The ten most abundant clones make up roughly 8.3% of the sample.

The receptor was isolated from an adult who was a healthcare worker with PCR-confirmed SARS-CoV-2 infection or an uninfected control (not recorded which). The rearranged segments are TRBV6-5 and TRBJ2-1; the D segment cannot be called with confidence. Sequenced material: whole blood. The CDR3 protein is CASSYSLAAASYNEQFF. The DNA is TGTGCCAGCAGTTACTCTTTGGCGGCAGCCTCCTACAATGAGCAGTTCTTC.